Listed below are T cell receptor beta chains from one sample, sequenced in a study of blood T cells in healthy people across ages. Using its own MiXCR run on the 5' RACE reads, TCRdb lists one record per CDR3 protein. The sample records approximately 670,000 distinct CDR3 sequences, around 43% being singletons. Sequenced material: blood. These receptor sequences come from an elderly man in good health. Both conserved end residues are part of each CDR3. D genes are given only for firm matches. Size is stated for part of the rows, as once, few or many counts, or as a class when the clone is expanded.

clone_size	cdr3_length	d_call	v_call	j_call	cdr3_nt	cdr3_aa
.	14	.	TRBV2	TRBJ2-1	TGTGCCAGCAGTGAAGGCGTCCTGGGGGGTGAGCAGTTCTTC	CASSEGVLGGEQFF
few	14	.	TRBV19	TRBJ2-7	TGTGCCAGTAGTATCCGGCGAAGGGGCTTCGAGCAGTACTTC	CASSIRRRGFEQYF
.	16	TRBD2	TRBV12-3/TRBV12-4	TRBJ2-2	TGTGCCAGCAGCGGCCCGGGGGGGCTTTCGGGCGGGGAGCTGTTTTTT	CASSGPGGLSGGELFF
few	14	.	TRBV4-3	TRBJ2-7	TGCGCCAGCAGCCAAGAGAGGGGAGGCTACGAGCAGTACTTC	CASSQERGGYEQYF
.	13	.	TRBV30	TRBJ2-3	TGTGCCTGGAGTGTAGGTAGCACAGATACGCAGTATTTT	CAWSVGSTDTQYF
.	19	TRBD2	TRBV6-1	TRBJ2-7	TGTGCCAGCAGTCCGTTTAGGACTAGCGGGATCCCTCGCTCCTACGAGCAGTACTTC	CASSPFRTSGIPRSYEQYF
.	14	TRBD2	TRBV2	TRBJ2-7	TGTGCCAGCAGTGAAGGGCGGGGGGCCTACGAGCAGTACTTC	CASSEGRGAYEQYF
few	16	TRBD2	TRBV12-3/TRBV12-4	TRBJ2-3	TGTGCCAGCAGTGAAACTAGCGGGGGGCCAAGGGATACGCAGTATTTT	CASSETSGGPRDTQYF
.	15	TRBD2	TRBV7-3	TRBJ2-3	TGTGCCAGCAGTCATAGCGGGAGTAGTACAGATACGCAGTATTTT	CASSHSGSSTDTQYF
few	16	TRBD2	TRBV7-2	TRBJ2-5	TGTGCCAGCAGCCCCGGACTAGCGGGGCAACAAGAGACCCAGTACTTC	CASSPGLAGQQETQYF
.	15	.	TRBV7-3	TRBJ1-1	TGTGCCAGCAGCTTAACTGTGGCAGGTATTGCTGAAGCTTTCTTT	CASSLTVAGIAEAFF
once	12	.	TRBV16	TRBJ2-3	TGTGCCAGCAGCCAATCCACAGATGCGCAGTATTTT	CASSQSTDAQYF
.	16	TRBD2	TRBV5-1	TRBJ2-1	TGCGCCAGCAGCACGGGGACTAGCGGGAGTACCTATGAGCAGTTCTTC	CASSTGTSGSTYEQFF
few	12	.	TRBV6-2/TRBV6-3	TRBJ1-2	TGTGCCAGCACTCGAACGGGGGCTGGCTACACCTTC	CASTRTGAGYTF
.	15	.	TRBV7-2	TRBJ2-3	TGTGCCAGCAGCCTAGGAGGGCCGAACACAGATACGCAGTATTTT	CASSLGGPNTDTQYF
.	13	.	TRBV2	TRBJ2-3	TGTGCCAGCAGGGGACTCCGCACAGATACGCAGTATTTT	CASRGLRTDTQYF
.	15	.	TRBV11-1	TRBJ1-1	TGTGCCAGCAGCTTAGATTCGGGGCCTGACACTGAAGCTTTCTTT	CASSLDSGPDTEAFF
.	15	TRBD1	TRBV6-1	TRBJ1-4	TGTGCCAGCAGCGGACAGGGGGGATTCAATGAAAAACTGTTTTTT	CASSGQGGFNEKLFF
.	14	.	TRBV21-1	TRBJ1-1	TGTGCCAGCAGCAGCAATACAGGGACCACTGAAGCTTTCTTT	CASSSNTGTTEAFF
.	13	TRBD2	TRBV2	TRBJ2-3	TGTGCCAGAAGGGCGGGAGAAAAAGATACGCAGTATTTT	CARRAGEKDTQYF
.	15	TRBD1	TRBV4-3	TRBJ2-1	TGCGCCAGCAGCCAAGTATCGGGACAGGGTGTTGCTCCGTTCTTC	CASSQVSGQGVAPFF
.	17	.	TRBV7-2	TRBJ2-7	TGTGCCAGCAGCTTAGCCATCCGGGACACCCTGTCCTACGAGCAGTACTTC	CASSLAIRDTLSYEQYF
once	13	.	TRBV15	TRBJ1-2	TGTGCCACCAGCAGAGATCAGGGCCCAGGCTACACCTTC	CATSRDQGPGYTF
.	17	TRBD1	TRBV6-2/TRBV6-3	TRBJ2-7	TGTGCCAGCGGTTACCCGGTGGGACAGGGGCGATCCTACGAGCAGTACTTC	CASGYPVGQGRSYEQYF
.	19	TRBD2	TRBV7-6	TRBJ2-3	TGTGCCAGCAGCTTTCCGTCGGGGACTAGCGGGACTAGCACAGATACGCAGTATTTT	CASSFPSGTSGTSTDTQYF
.	16	TRBD1	TRBV4-3	TRBJ1-4	TGCGCCAGCAGCCAAGGACACGGGACAGGGGATGAAAAACTGTTTTTT	CASSQGHGTGDEKLFF
.	14	.	TRBV7-3	TRBJ2-2	TGTGCCAGCAGCTTAAGGCGGGGTAACGGGGAGCTGTTTTTT	CASSLRRGNGELFF
.	15	TRBD1	TRBV12-3/TRBV12-4	TRBJ2-1	TGTGCCAGCAGTCCCCGGACAGGGAGCGGCAATGAGCAGTTCTTC	CASSPRTGSGNEQFF
few	12	.	TRBV3-1	TRBJ2-1	TGTGCCAGCAGCCAAATGGAGCAGGAGCAGTTCTTC	CASSQMEQEQFF
once	13	.	TRBV14	TRBJ1-1	TGTGCCAGCAAGATGGGGCGGTTCACTGAAGCTTTCTTT	CASKMGRFTEAFF
.	14	TRBD1	TRBV6-5	TRBJ1-1	TGTGCCAGCAGGGACAGGGGGCTAAGCACTGAAGCTTTCTTT	CASRDRGLSTEAFF
.	18	TRBD2	TRBV27	TRBJ2-1	TGTGCCAGCAGTCGACTAGCGGGTACTTTAAACTCCTACAATGAGCAGTTCTTC	CASSRLAGTLNSYNEQFF
.	16	TRBD1	TRBV12-3/TRBV12-4	TRBJ1-4	TGTGCCAGCAGGGGACACAACAGGGGCCCCAATGAAAAACTGTTTTTT	CASRGHNRGPNEKLFF
.	15	TRBD2	TRBV7-9	TRBJ2-3	TGTGCCAGCATGTTATTAGCGGGAACGTCAGATACGCAGTATTTT	CASMLLAGTSDTQYF
.	15	.	TRBV29-1	TRBJ2-7	TGCAGCGCCTTAGGGGTGGGGGGGCGCACCTACGAGCAGTACTTC	CSALGVGGRTYEQYF